These 13 T cell receptor delta chains were all obtained from the same sample, sequenced in a study of gamma delta lymphoproliferative disorders and STAT genes. PBMCs from patients and controls supplied the genomic DNA for sequencing. TCRdb re-called clones from the multiplex PCR reads via CATT. The sample holds about 1,500 delta-chain clones; roughly 1.2% are singletons and the top ten take approximately 58%. The sequencing sample was made of blood. The origin of the receptors is a human donor in good health.

This clone came up a few times. TCRdb records a much larger clone's protein for this DNA, with a difference at residue 6 that likely arises from a read error; the protein given is the translation of the DNA. CDR3 residues: CALGASLGDNPDKLIF. The CDR3 DNA reads as TGTGCTCTTGGGGCCAGCCTGGGGGATAATCCCGATAAACTCATCTTT. J is TRDJ1 and V is TRDV1; 10 bases agree with TRDD3. V shed 4 bases, J shed 3 bases, and the junction held 8 bases outside the gene matches. The CDR3 has 16 amino acids. Germline CDR1 is TSWWSYY and CDR2 is QGS.

This clone was found many times. Only one base separates this from a far larger clonotype, so it likely reflects a read error. Different DNA sequences within this sample yield the same CDR3. The chain couples TRDV1 to TRDJ1; TRDD3 agrees at 8 bases. The trim removed 2 bases at V and 0 bases at J, leaving 23 bases unmatched. Germline V gene data show CDR1 as TSWWSYY and CDR2 as QGS. This CDR3 has 22 residues. This CDR3 is CALGEGGYDPGGYEENTDKLIF. As DNA, the CDR3 is TGTGCTCTTGGGGAAGGGGGATATGACCCTGGGGGGTACGAAGAGAACACCGATAAACTCATCTTT.

This clone was picked up a small number of times. The mismatch at residue 9 between this DNA's translation and the TCRdb protein of a much larger clone likely reflects a read error; the protein shown is translated from the DNA. The same CDR3 can be traced to other DNA sequences in this sample. V is TRDV1 and J is TRDJ1; TRDD3 aligns across 9 bases. CDR3 length: 19 amino acids. Germline V CDR1 and CDR2: TSWWSYY, QGS. The trim removed 2 bases at V and 2 bases at J, leaving 15 bases unmatched. The DNA of the CDR3 is TGTGCTCTTGGGGAATTTCCCTCATTTGGGGATACGCAAACCGATAAACTCATCTTT. It translates to CALGEFPSFGDTQTDKLIF.

This clone was seen only a few times. This likely traces to a read error, being one base from a far larger clone. V is TRDV1 and J is TRDJ1; TRDD2 or TRDD3 may be the D gene (9 bases each). Trimming removed 0 bases at V and 0 bases at J, with 38 bases between. Per germline, CDR1 TSWWSYY and CDR2 QGS. This CDR3 is 25 amino acids long. The CDR3 DNA is TGTGCTCTTGGGGAACTCCACCGCTTATCCTTCCTACTGTACTGGGGGACAGGTGACACCGATAAACTCATCTTT. This encodes CALGELHRLSFLLYWGTGDTDKLIF.

This clone occurred a few times. The protein held in TCRdb is that of a much larger clone and does not match this DNA's translation at residue 12, likely because of a read error; the protein shown is translated from the DNA. This chain connects TRDV1 to TRDJ2, with TRDD2 matching 8 bases. V lost 5 bases and J lost 6; bases outside the gene matches: 23. There are 20 residues in the CDR3. Germline CDR1 reads TSWWSYY; CDR2 reads QGS. The CDR3 is CALGPEFFLRRAIGAAQLFF. The DNA of the CDR3 is TGTGCTCTTGGGCCAGAGTTCTTCCTACGAAGGGCTATAGGGGCAGCACAACTCTTCTTT.

This clone was seen repeatedly, ten times or more. This likely stems from a read error, as it lies one base from a far larger clone. The chain recombines TRDV2 with TRDJ3; 9 nucleotides agree with TRDD3. CDR1 GEAIGNYY and CDR2 EKD come from the germline V gene. The CDR3 loop spans 20 amino acids. Here the CDR3 DNA reads TGTGCCCGTGACCCTACTGGGGGAACCAGGAGCTCCTGGGACACCCGACAGATGTTTTTC. Protein product: CARDPTGGTRSSWDTRQMFF.

As to this clone: TCRdb pairs this DNA with a much larger clone's protein that differs at residue 6, likely a read error; the protein shown was translated from the DNA. The chain links TRDV2 to TRDJ1, with D possibly TRDD3 on 6 matching bases. The CDR3 contains 15 residues. Trimming shortened V by 0 bases and J by 0 bases, and 10 bases separated the two germline ends. Germline-derived CDR1 and CDR2 are GEAIGNYY and EKD. CDR3 sequence (DNA): TGTGCCTGTGACACCATTGGGGGGTACACCGATAAACTCATCTTT. This sequence encodes CACDTIGGYTDKLIF.

In regard to this clone: A far larger clone differs by one base, so this is likely a read error. Additional DNA sequences in this sample encode the identical CDR3. The genes are TRDV2 and TRDJ1; TRDD3 matches at 11 bases. The V gene's germline CDR1 is GEAIGNYY and CDR2 EKD. There are 18 residues in the CDR3. V dropped 3 bases and J dropped 5; count of bases not matched to a gene: 16. DNA of the CDR3: TGTGCCTGTGACTTACTGGGGGATAATACCCGGTTCGTTGATAAACTCATCTTT. Translation gives CACDLLGDNTRFVDKLIF.

This clone was counted many times. This sequence is one base from a far larger clone and is likely a read error. Other DNA sequences from this sample encode an identical CDR3 as well. This rearrangement joins TRDV1 to TRDJ1; TRDD3 matches 12 bases. The CDR3 sequence is 22 residues long. The germline gives CDR1 TSWWSYY, CDR2 QGS. The junction had 19 bases not matched to a gene; V was cut back by 2 bases and J by 0 bases. CDR3 residues: CALGEGGYDPGGYEENTDKLIF. The CDR3 DNA is TGTGCTCTTGGGGAAGGGGGATACGACCCTGGGGGATACGAAGAGAACACCGATAAACTCATCTTT.

As concerns this clone: A far more abundant clone sits one base away, making this likely a read error. The same CDR3 is also encoded by other DNA sequences in this sample. CDR3 sequence: CACDGLLGVYTDKLIF. The CDR3 coding sequence is TGTGCCTGTGACGGATTGCTGGGGGTCTACACCGATAAACTCATCTTT. This chain uses TRDV2 with TRDJ1, with 7 bases lining up with TRDD3. Germline V gives CDR1 GEAIGNYY, CDR2 EKD. V shed 3 bases and J 0 bases; nucleotides not matched to a gene: 9. This CDR3 is 16 amino acids long.

Only a few counts were recorded for this clone. This likely stems from a read error, as it lies one base from a far larger clone. Additional DNA sequences in this sample encode the identical CDR3. The J gene is TRDJ1, the V gene TRDV2; 8 bases match TRDD3. In germline, CDR1 is GEAIGNYY, CDR2 EKD. CDR3 length equals 15 residues. In DNA form, the CDR3 reads TGTGCCTGTGACCAACTGGGGGGCTACACCGATAAACTTATCTTT. Amino acids: CACDQLGGYTDKLIF.

With regard to this clone: TCRdb shows a much larger clone's protein in place of this DNA's translation, and the two differ at residue 11, likely through a read error; the protein shown is translated from the DNA. The rearrangement links TRDV1 to TRDJ1; 11 bases map to TRDD3. Assignment of the J gene here rests on matching the DNA to germline, because TCRdb gives none. Germline V gene data show CDR1 as TSWWSYY and CDR2 as QGS. The CDR3 is made up of 25 amino acids. J lost 0 bases, V lost 0 bases, and 27 bases had no gene match. The CDR3 DNA is TGTGCTCTTGGGGAACTCCACCGCTTATCCGTCCTACTGTACTGGGGGATAGGTGACACCGATAAACTCATCTTT. This gives the protein CALGELHRLSVLLYWGIGDTDKLIF.

As for this clone: One base separates it from a far larger clone, so it is likely a read error. The same CDR3 can be traced to other DNA sequences in this sample. The gene calls are TRDV2 and TRDJ1; the match to TRDD3 covers 9 bases. This CDR3 has 18 amino acids. CDR1 and CDR2 from the germline V gene are GEAIGNYY and EKD. CDR3 sequence: CACDTLPGGSRYTDKLIF. CDR3 coding DNA: TGTGCCTGTGACACGCTGCCTGGGGGATCTCGGTACACCGATAAACTTATCTTT.